Presented here are 16 T cell receptor beta chains from one specimen sequenced in a study of blood T cells in healthy people across ages. For the second PCR, which ran for about 6 to 12 cycles, a sample-barcoded 5' primer and a J-beta primer mix were used. From the 5' RACE reads, TCRdb called clonotypes with MiXCR, one entry per CDR3 protein. Of roughly 900,000 distinct CDR3 sequences listed, under 30% are singletons. The specimen sequenced was blood. Receptors originate from a woman of 80 years or more in good health.

About this clonotype: A read error may account for a junction end that differs from germline. Written as DNA, the CDR3 is TGTGCCAGCAGCTTAGAGGGGGGACTAGCGAACACCGGGGAGCCGTTTTTT. Residues: CASSLEGGLANTGEPFF. The V call is TRBV7-2, the J call TRBJ2-2; TRBD2 aligns across 10 bases. In germline, CDR1 is SGHTA, CDR2 FQGNSA. This CDR3 is built from 17 residues.

The chain couples TRBV12-3 or TRBV12-4 to TRBJ2-2; the D gene is possibly TRBD1 (5 bases). Between the trimmed V and J ends, which lost 6 bases and 1 base, there was a span of 9 bases. The CDR3 length is 14 residues. In nucleotides, the CDR3 is TGTGCCAGCAGAGATACAGGGAACACCGGGGAGCTGTTTTTT. Protein product: CASRDTGNTGELFF.

For this clonotype: One base away lies a much larger clone, so this may be a sequencing read error. V usage is TRBV6-6 and J usage is TRBJ2-1, with TRBD1 identical over 9 bases. The J call may be wrong; the DNA end is better matched by TRBJ2-7. Germline CDR1 MNHNY, CDR2 SVGAGI (reference sequence). CDR3 length equals 15 residues. CDR3 nucleotides: TGTGCCAGCACCGCCACAGGGGGCTCCTACAATGAGCAGTACTTC. Translated: CASTATGGSYNEQYF.

This chain links TRBV14 with TRBJ1-4; TRBD1 matches at 7 bases. The germline V gene encodes CDR1 SGHDN and CDR2 FVKESK. The CDR3 runs to 16 residues. Trimming took 5 bases from V and 5 from J; bases not matched to a gene: 11. The CDR3 sequence: CASSERLGTANEKLFF. CDR3 in DNA: TGTGCCAGCAGCGAAAGACTCGGGACAGCCAATGAAAAACTGTTTTTT.

In its sample, this clonotype was seen many times. The genes are TRBV7-9 and TRBJ2-5; tentatively, D is TRBD1 or TRBD2 (5 bases each). There are 13 residues in the CDR3. The germline V gene has CDR1 SEHNR and CDR2 FQNEAQ (reference sequence). Trimming removed 1 base from V and 8 bases from J, with 11 bases in between. The CDR3 DNA is TGTGCCAGCAGCTTAGTTGGGGGAAGAACCCAGTACTTC. It yields the protein CASSLVGGRTQYF.

Comment on this clonotype: With a much larger clone just one base away, this may be a read error. The J gene is TRBJ2-7, the V gene TRBV11-2; D might be TRBD1 or TRBD2, each matching 6 bases. The germline CDR1 and CDR2 sequences are SGHAT and FQNNGV. The CDR3 extends over 15 amino acids. Trimming left V 5 bases short and J 7 bases short, with 21 bases between. The chain's CDR3 is CASSNVRGAPHEQYF. In DNA, the CDR3 is TGTGCCAGCAGCAATGTGAGGGGGGCTCCTCATGAGCAGTACTTC.

Details on this clonotype: A much larger clone lies a single base off, so this may be a read error. This chain links TRBV9 with TRBJ2-5; D may be TRBD1 (6 bases). Germline CDR1 SGDLS, CDR2 YYNGEE. The CDR3 covers 13 residues. V was shortened by 2 bases and J by 4 bases, with 9 bases between the two germline ends. The CDR3 bases are TGTGCCAGCAGCGTTATACAGGGAGAGACCCAGTACTTC. It translates to CASSVIQGETQYF. The entire variable domain, with the rest obtained from reference TRBV9 and TRBJ2-5, is as follows: DSGVTQTPKHLITATGQRVTLRCSPRSGDLSVYWYQQSLDQGLQFLIQYYNGEERAKGNILERFSAQQFPDLHSELNLSSLELGDSALYFCASSVIQGETQYFGPGTRLLVL.

This clonotype was counted at least ten times. The chain couples TRBV20-1 to TRBJ2-7; no definite D call. The CDR3 is 12 amino acids. Trimming stripped 3 bases from V and 2 bases from J, with 8 bases between. Germline CDR1 is DFQATT and CDR2 is SNEGSKA (reference sequence). The CDR3 bases are TGCAGTGCTAGCTCCGATACCTACGAGCAGTACTTC. Protein: CSASSDTYEQYF.

A few counts support this clonotype. V is TRBV20-1 and J is TRBJ1-1; no definite D call. This CDR3 has 14 amino acids. Germline V gene data show CDR1 as DFQATT and CDR2 as SNEGSKA (reference sequence). Trimming left V 6 bases short and J 11 bases short, with 25 bases between. The CDR3 DNA follows: TGCAGTGCCAATCTCGGACCGGTAGGAAGTCCGGCTTTCTTT. Translation gives CSANLGPVGSPAFF.

In regard to this clonotype: This may stem from a read error, because a much larger clone lies one nucleotide away. V is TRBV11-2 and J is TRBJ2-3, with TRBD1 matching over 11 bases. Per germline, CDR1 SGHAT and CDR2 FQNNGV. This CDR3 is 16 amino acids long. The ends lost 1 base at V and 7 bases at J; junction bases unmatched: 7. The DNA of the CDR3 is TGTGCCAGCAGCTTAGCGGGGACAGGGGGTATGTATACGCAGTATTTT. Its protein is CASSLAGTGGMYTQYF.

Notes on this clonotype: It may be a read error: a sequence one base away is much more abundant. The rearrangement uses TRBV7-2 and TRBJ2-3, with D possibly TRBD2 on 6 matching bases. V lost 4 bases and J 4 bases, leaving 18 bases between the germline ends. Germline CDR1 and CDR2: SGHTA and FQGNSA. The CDR3 is 16 amino acids. The chain's CDR3 is CASSSTLRGGADTQYF. For the CDR3, the DNA is TGTGCCAGCAGCTCCACCCTTCGGGGCGGGGCAGATACGCAGTATTTT.

This clonotype has at least ten counts. The gene calls are TRBV25-1 and TRBJ1-5; TRBD1 matches 9 bases. Germline CDR1 MGHDK, CDR2 SYGVNS. The CDR3 is 14 residues long. J lost 10 bases, V lost 2 bases, and 6 bases had no gene match. The CDR3 protein is CASSEQGTGSPQHF. In nucleotides, the CDR3 is TGTGCCAGCAGTGAACAAGGGACAGGGAGCCCCCAGCATTTT.

To note about this clonotype: It may be a read error: a sequence one base away is much more abundant. The chain joins TRBV21-1 to TRBJ2-7; the listed D gene, TRBD2, was not tested against the DNA. TRBV21-1 is a pseudogene. The CDR3 has 16 residues. The CDR3 nucleotides read TGTGCCAGCAGCAAGAGGGCGGGACTAGCGGGGGGGCTTTTGTACTTC. Protein: CASSKRAGLAGGLLYF.

This clonotype was observed many times. The rearrangement joins TRBV7-9 to TRBJ1-2, with D unresolved. The CDR3 has 13 amino acids. V shed 2 bases and J shed 8 bases, with 12 bases lying between them. Germline V gives CDR1 SEHNR, CDR2 FQNEAQ (reference sequence). CDR3 bases: TGTGCCAGCAGCTTAATCCCGGAGCGCGGCTACACCTTC. Its protein product is CASSLIPERGYTF.

V usage is TRBV5-6 and J usage is TRBJ1-4, with 7 bases lining up with TRBD1. V was clipped by 3 bases and J by 8 bases; unmatched bases: 4. Germline values: CDR1 SGHDT, CDR2 YYEEEE. The CDR3 length is 13 residues. CDR3: CASSSSRGEKLFF. CDR3 sequence (DNA): TGTGCCAGCAGCTCCAGCAGGGGGGAAAAACTGTTTTTT.

This clonotype showed up just a few times. The rearrangement links TRBV4-3 to TRBJ1-2; D call uncertain. The CDR3 extends over 15 amino acids. Trimming removed 0 bases at V and 5 bases at J, with 13 bases between. The germline CDR1 and CDR2 sequences are LGHNA and YSLEER. This chain's CDR3 is CASSQDQEGEYGYTF. CDR3 in DNA: TGCGCCAGCAGCCAAGATCAAGAGGGCGAGTATGGCTACACCTTC.